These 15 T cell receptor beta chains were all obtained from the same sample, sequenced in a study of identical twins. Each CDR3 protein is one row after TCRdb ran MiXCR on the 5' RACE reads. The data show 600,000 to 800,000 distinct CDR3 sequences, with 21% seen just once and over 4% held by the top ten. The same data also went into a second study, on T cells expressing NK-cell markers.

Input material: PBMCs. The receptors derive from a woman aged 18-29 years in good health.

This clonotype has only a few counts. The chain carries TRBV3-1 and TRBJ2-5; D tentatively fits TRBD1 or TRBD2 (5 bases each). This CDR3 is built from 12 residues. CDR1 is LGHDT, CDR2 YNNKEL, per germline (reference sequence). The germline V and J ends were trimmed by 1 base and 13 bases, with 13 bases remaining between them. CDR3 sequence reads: CASSQGDASLYF. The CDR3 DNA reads TGTGCCAGCAGCCAAGGGGACGCCTCCTTGTACTTC.

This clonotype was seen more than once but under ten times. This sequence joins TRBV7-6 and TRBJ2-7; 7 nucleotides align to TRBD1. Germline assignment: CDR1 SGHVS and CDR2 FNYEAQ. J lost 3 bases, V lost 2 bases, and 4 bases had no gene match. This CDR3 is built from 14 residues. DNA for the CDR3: TGTGCCAGCAGCTTATGGACAGGAAACTACGAGCAGTACTTC. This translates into CASSLWTGNYEQYF. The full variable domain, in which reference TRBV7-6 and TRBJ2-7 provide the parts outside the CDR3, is GAGVSQSPRYKVTKRGQDVALRCDPISGHVSLYWYRQALGQGPEFLTYFNYEAQQDKSGLPNDRFSAERPEGSISTLTIQRTEQRDSAMYRCASSLWTGNYEQYFGPGTRLTVT.

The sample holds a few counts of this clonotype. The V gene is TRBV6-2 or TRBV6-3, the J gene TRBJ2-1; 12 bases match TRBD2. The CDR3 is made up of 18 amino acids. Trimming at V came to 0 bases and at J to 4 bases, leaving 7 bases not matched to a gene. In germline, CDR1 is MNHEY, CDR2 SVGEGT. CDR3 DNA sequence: TGTGCCAGCAGTTACTCGATGACTAGCGGGAGTCTGTACAATGAGCAGTTCTTC. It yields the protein CASSYSMTSGSLYNEQFF.

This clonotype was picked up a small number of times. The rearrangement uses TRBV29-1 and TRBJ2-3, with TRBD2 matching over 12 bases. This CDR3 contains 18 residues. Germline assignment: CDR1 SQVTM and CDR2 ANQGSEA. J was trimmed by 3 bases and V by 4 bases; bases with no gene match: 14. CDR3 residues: CSVGEASGGAGWTDTQYF. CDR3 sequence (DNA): TGCAGCGTTGGTGAGGCTAGCGGGGGGGCCGGTTGGACAGATACGCAGTATTTT.

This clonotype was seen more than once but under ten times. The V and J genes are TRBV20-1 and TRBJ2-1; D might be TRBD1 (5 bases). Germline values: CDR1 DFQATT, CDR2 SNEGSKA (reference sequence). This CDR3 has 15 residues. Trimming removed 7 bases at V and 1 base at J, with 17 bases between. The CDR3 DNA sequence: TGCAGTGTCCCATTGGGCAGGACATCCTACAATGAGCAGTTCTTC. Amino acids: CSVPLGRTSYNEQFF.

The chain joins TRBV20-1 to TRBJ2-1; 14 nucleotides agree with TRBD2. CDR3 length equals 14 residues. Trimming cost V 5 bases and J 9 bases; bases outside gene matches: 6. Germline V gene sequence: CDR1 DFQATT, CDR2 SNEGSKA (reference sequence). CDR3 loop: CSARLAGGPSEQFF. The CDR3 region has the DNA TGCAGTGCTCGACTAGCGGGGGGGCCGAGTGAGCAGTTCTTC.

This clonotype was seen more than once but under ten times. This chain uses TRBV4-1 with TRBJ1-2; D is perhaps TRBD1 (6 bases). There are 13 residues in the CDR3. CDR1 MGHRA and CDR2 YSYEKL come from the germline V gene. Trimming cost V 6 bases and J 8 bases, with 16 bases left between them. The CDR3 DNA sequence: TGCGCCAGCAGGCAACCCGGGGGACAAGGCTACACCTTC. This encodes CASRQPGGQGYTF.

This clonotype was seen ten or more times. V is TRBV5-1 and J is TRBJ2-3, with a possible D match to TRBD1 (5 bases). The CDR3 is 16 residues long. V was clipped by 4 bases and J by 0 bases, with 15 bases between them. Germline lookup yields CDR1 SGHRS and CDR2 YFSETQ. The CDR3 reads CASSVLQVTSTDTQYF. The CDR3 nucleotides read TGCGCCAGCAGCGTCTTACAGGTTACTAGCACAGATACGCAGTATTTT.

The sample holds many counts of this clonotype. CDR3 loop: CSERTGSSYNEQFF. The CDR3 DNA follows: TGCAGCGAGAGAACGGGTAGCTCCTACAATGAGCAGTTCTTC. The chain carries TRBV29-1 and TRBJ2-1; D uncertain. CDR3 length: 14 residues. Per the germline V gene, CDR1 is SQVTM and CDR2 is ANQGSEA. Trimming removed 7 bases at V and 0 bases at J, with 13 bases between.

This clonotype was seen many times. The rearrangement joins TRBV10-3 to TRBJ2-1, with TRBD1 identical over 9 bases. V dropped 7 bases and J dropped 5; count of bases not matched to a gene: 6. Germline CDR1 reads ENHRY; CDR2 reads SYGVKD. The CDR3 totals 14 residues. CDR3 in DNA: TGTGCCATCAATCGGGGACAGGGCCACAATGAGCAGTTCTTC. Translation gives CAINRGQGHNEQFF.

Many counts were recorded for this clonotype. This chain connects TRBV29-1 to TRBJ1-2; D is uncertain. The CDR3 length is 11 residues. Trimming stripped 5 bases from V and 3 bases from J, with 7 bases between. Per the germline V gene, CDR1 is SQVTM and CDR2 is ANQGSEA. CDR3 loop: CSVWEYYGYTF. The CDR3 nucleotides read TGCAGCGTTTGGGAGTACTATGGCTACACCTTC.

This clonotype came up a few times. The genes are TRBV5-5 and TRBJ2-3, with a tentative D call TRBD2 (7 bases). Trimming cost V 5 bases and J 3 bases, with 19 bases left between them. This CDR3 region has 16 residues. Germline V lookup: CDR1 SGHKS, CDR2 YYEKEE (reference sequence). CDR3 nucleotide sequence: TGTGCCAGCAGTCGGGGGGCAGCACAATATACAGATACGCAGTATTTT. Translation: CASSRGAAQYTDTQYF.

CDR3 DNA sequence: TGTGCCAGCAGTTTAAGACAATACTACGAGCAGTACTTC. The encoded protein is CASSLRQYYEQYF. J is TRBJ2-7 and V is TRBV27; unclear D gene. Germline loops: CDR1 MNHEY, CDR2 SMNVEV (reference sequence). There are 13 residues in the CDR3. The V and J ends lost 2 bases and 3 bases respectively, with 8 bases between them.

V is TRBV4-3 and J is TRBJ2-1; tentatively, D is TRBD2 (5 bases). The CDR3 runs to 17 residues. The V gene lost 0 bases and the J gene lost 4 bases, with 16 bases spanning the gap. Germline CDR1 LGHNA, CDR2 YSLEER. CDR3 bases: TGCGCCAGCAGCCAAGATCAACGGGGTTACCCGTACAATGAGCAGTTCTTC. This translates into CASSQDQRGYPYNEQFF.

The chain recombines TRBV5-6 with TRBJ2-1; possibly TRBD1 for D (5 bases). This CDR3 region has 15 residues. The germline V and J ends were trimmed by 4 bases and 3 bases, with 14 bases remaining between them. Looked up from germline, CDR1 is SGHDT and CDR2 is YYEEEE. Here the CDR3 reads CASSIPRTNYNEQFF. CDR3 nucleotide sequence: TGTGCCAGCAGCATTCCACGGACAAACTACAATGAGCAGTTCTTC.